This TCR beta chain was captured by sequencing in a study of PD-1 blockade in mismatch repair-deficient tumors. Produced via immunoSEQ multiplex PCR; TCRdb's table is partial and in-frame only. The sample yields approximately 100,000 clones, 82% seen once. CDR1 LNHDA and CDR2 SQIVND come from the germline V gene (reference sequence). V shed 6 bases, J shed 8 bases, and the junction held 13 bases outside the gene matches. CDR3 length: 16 amino acids. All patients were mismatch repair deficient, assessed by either PCR or immunohistochemistry. For this clone: The antigen is not known.

Study outcomes and limitations: Tumor-resident clones, often undetectable pretreatment in blood, expanded then contracted after pembrolizumab.

The source is an adult with mismatch repair-deficient cancer. This chain connects TRBV19 to TRBJ2-1; TRBD2 matches 10 bases. The sequencing used peripheral blood, collected roughly 35 weeks after starting pembrolizumab. DNA for the CDR3: TGTGCCAGTAGGGCGACAGCGGGAGGGCCTTTACATGAGCAGTTCTTC. It codes for CASRATAGGPLHEQFF.